The sequence of this TCR beta chain was determined in a study of Graves' ophthalmopathy and Graves' hyperthyroidism. Germline lookup yields CDR1 SGHTA and CDR2 FQGNSA. The length of the CDR3 is 15 residues. V was trimmed by 6 bases and J by 4 bases, leaving 19 bases between them. The sequenced template was RNA, covering the TCR beta CDR3 region. First-round RT-PCR used HTBI primers; second-round multiplex PCR followed. MiXCR, run by TCRdb on the multiplex PCR reads, gives a single entry per CDR3 protein. The sample yields about 740,000 distinct CDR3 sequences, 35% to 50% seen once. This clonotype was counted between two and nine times.

The chain uses TRBV7-2 and TRBJ2-7; no clear D. The material sequenced was peripheral blood. This clonotype originated in an adult man with Graves' ophthalmopathy. The CDR3: CASSSMSSGLYEQYF. CDR3 DNA sequence: TGTGCCAGCAGTTCCATGTCTTCGGGCCTATACGAGCAGTACTTC.